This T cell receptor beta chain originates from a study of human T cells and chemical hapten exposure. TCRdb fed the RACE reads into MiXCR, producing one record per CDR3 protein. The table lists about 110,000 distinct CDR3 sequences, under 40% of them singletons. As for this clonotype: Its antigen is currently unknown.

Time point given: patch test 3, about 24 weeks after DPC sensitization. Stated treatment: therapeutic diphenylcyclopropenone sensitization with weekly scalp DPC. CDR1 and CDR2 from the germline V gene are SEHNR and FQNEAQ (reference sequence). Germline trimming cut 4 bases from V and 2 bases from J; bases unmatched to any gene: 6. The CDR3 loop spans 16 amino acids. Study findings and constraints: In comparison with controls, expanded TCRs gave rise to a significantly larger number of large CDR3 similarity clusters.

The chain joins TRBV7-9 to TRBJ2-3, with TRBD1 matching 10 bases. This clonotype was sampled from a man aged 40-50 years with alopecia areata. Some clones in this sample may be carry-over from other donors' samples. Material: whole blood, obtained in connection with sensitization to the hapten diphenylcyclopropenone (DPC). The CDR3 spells CASSSGTGADTDTQYF. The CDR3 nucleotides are TGTGCCAGCAGCTCCGGGACAGGGGCCGACACAGATACGCAGTATTTT.